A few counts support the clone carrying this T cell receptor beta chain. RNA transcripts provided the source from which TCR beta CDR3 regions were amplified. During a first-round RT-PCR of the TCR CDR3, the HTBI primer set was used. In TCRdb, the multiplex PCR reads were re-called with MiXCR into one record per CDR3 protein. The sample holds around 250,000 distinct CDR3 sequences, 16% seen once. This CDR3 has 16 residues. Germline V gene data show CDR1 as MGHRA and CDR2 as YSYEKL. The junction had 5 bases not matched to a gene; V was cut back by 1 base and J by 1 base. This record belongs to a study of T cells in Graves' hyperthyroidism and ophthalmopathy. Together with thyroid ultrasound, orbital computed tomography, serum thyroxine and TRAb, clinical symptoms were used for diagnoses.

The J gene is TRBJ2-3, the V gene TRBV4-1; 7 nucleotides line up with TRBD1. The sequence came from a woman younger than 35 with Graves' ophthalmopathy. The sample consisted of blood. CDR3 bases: TGCGCCAGCAGCCAAGGTGGAACAGGGGGCACAGATACGCAGTATTTT. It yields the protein CASSQGGTGGTDTQYF.